The clone carrying this T cell receptor beta chain is a singleton in its sample. Its cognate antigen is unknown. The junction departs from germline at one end; a sequencing error may be responsible. The CDR3 totals 16 residues. Germline loops: CDR1 SEHNR, CDR2 FQNEAQ (reference sequence). The data originate from a study of tumor-infiltrating lymphocytes in primary liver carcinoma. For the study at large: Stage T1-T3 N0M0 tumors spanned roughly 4 to 11 cm. The study's findings and limits: Presence in all five tumor regions was observed for only about 8-25% of top clones. Tumor tissue displayed a significantly greater top-250-clone fraction than blood (p = 0.039).

A constant-region primer served to make TCR beta cDNA from about 0.45 ug total RNA. Three nested multiplex PCR rounds of slightly modified ARM-PCR generated TCR beta libraries. Use of TRBV1-TRBV30 forward primers with a C-beta reverse primer characterized the first two PCR rounds, which lasted about 9 cycles each. MiXCR was run by TCRdb on the multiplex PCR reads, yielding one entry per CDR3 protein. The sample records some 94,000 distinct CDR3 sequences, around three quarters being singletons. Without any cell sorting, roughly 18-34 mg of bulk tissue yielded co-extracted RNA and DNA. Patients underwent surgical resection for primary liver carcinoma.

Sequenced sample: liver tumor tissue from sampling region 5. The subset here: tumor region T5, tumor centre. This sequence joins TRBV7-9 and TRBJ1-2; 7 positions match TRBD1. The receptor was isolated from a woman between 55 and 75 years old with primary liver carcinoma and hepatitis B virus infection. The CDR3 region has the DNA TGTGCCGGCAGCTCCGAGGGAGGGGGCCTACGCTATGGCTACACCTTC. Its translation is CAGSSEGGGLRYGYTF.